This T cell receptor beta chain derives from a study of blood T cell repertoires in COVID-19 (dated by TCRdb to 2019 to 2021). Background for the entire study: Samples from collaborators originated in the United States, Italy and Spain and spanned both the acute and convalescent phases of COVID-19. The prospective study material was composed of cDNA or gDNA derived from T cells, B-cell-depleted T cells, or PBMCs. Subjects who had been exposed to COVID-19, were actively infected with it, or had recovered from it provided the deeply sampled blood TCRbeta repertoires that made up the dataset. The repertoires were made available in a free public database intended to serve as a resource for research on the immune response to SARS-CoV-2. The samples were drawn from the first 160 participants of the ongoing ImmuneRACE study and from over a thousand subjects provided by 6 global collaborators. A de-identified subject ID, COVID-19 status, age in years and sex were almost always included in the sample metadata. Where available, HLA class I and class II types were obtained from metadata supplied by the sample provider rather than from assay-based typing. General findings and caveats noted by the study authors: The amount of clinical and demographic metadata varied by source and participant and was provided uncurated.

V lost 5 bases and J lost 4 bases, and the count of bases not matched to a germline gene is 6. The CDR3 runs 15 amino acids, cysteine and phenylalanine included. The entry retains the CDR3 DNA only, 45 bases that are in frame from base 1. Based on the germline V gene, the CDR1 and CDR2 sequences are SGHAT and FQNNGV. Whole blood was collected in K2EDTA tubes by collaborating institutions according to the institutions' own protocols. For TCRbeta analysis, collaborator samples were shipped as frozen whole blood, as isolated PBMCs, or as DNA extracted from either sample type. The immunoSEQ Assay, a bias-controlled multiplex PCR, was used to amplify TCRbeta CDR3 regions from genomic DNA. The source study handled its data this way. The number of nucleated cells in each sample was estimated from the amplification of reference gene primers within the assay. To quantify the absolute abundance of each unique TCRbeta CDR3 rearrangement, sequence reads were collapsed and filtered. Productive Simpson clonality was computed per sample as the square root of Simpson's diversity index over productive rearrangements. TCRdb took over this immuneACCESS table, retaining in-frame rearrangements with V and J assigned. Such tables are incomplete; in checked studies, under half of the missing clones stem from an unresolved V gene, and the remainder is unexplained. V, J and clone size reflect that table, while D and trimming were determined from the DNA. Recorded for this sample are under 250,000 clones; 84% of them occurred a single time. 4% of the sample belongs to the ten largest clones.

Worth noting for this clone: Its binding antigen is unknown. One base away there is no much larger clone; base qualities are not given.

The clonotype was recovered from a man aged 50 to 59 with acute or convalescent COVID-19. This chain is built from TRBV11-2 and TRBJ2-2, and 8 bases in between align with TRBD2. Material for sequencing was peripheral blood. The CDR3 corresponds to CASSRGGYFTGELFF. The DNA sequence follows: TGTGCCAGCAGCCGGGGGGGATACTTCACCGGGGAGCTGTTTTTT.